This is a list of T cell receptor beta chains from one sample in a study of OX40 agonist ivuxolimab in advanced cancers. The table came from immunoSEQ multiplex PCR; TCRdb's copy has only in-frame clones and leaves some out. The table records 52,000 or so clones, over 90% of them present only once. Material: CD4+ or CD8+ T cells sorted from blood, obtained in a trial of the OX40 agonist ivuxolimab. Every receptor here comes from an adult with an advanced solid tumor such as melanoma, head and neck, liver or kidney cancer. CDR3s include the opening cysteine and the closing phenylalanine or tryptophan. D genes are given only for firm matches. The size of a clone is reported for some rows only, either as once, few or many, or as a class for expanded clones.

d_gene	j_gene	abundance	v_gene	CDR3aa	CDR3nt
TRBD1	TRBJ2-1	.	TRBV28	CASSPGTGILNEQFF	TGTGCCAGCAGCCCTGGGACAGGGATCCTGAATGAGCAGTTCTTC
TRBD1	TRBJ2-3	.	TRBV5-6	CASSWAGTGGTDTQYF	TGTGCCAGCAGCTGGGCCGGGACAGGGGGGACAGATACGCAGTATTTT
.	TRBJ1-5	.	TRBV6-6	CASSAGTVGQPQHF	TGTGCCAGCAGCGCGGGGACGGTAGGACAGCCCCAGCATTTT
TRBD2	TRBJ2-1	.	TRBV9	CASSPGGSNEQFF	TGTGCCAGCAGCCCCGGGGGGTCCAATGAGCAGTTCTTC
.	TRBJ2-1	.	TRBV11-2	CASSLGQLDEQFF	TGTGCCAGCAGCTTAGGCCAGCTAGATGAGCAGTTCTTC
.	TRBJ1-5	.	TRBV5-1	CASSSGEGGNQPQHF	TGCGCCAGCAGCTCGGGAGAAGGTGGCAATCAGCCCCAGCATTTT
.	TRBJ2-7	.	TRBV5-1	CASSLGGYGQYF	TGCGCCAGCAGCTTGGGGGGCTACGGGCAGTACTTC
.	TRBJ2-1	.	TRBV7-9	CASSLSDSSYNEQFF	TGTGCCAGCAGTTTATCGGATAGCTCCTACAATGAGCAGTTCTTC
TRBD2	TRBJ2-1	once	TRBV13	CASSLLEAGTRDYNEQFF	TGTGCCAGCAGCTTGTTGGAGGCCGGGACTAGGGACTACAATGAGCAGTTCTTC
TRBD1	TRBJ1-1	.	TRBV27	CATRGGGTEAFF	TGTGCCACCAGGGGGGGCGGCACTGAAGCTTTCTTT
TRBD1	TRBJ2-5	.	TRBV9	CASSIEGTDQETQYF	TGTGCCAGCAGCATAGAGGGGACAGATCAAGAGACCCAGTACTTC
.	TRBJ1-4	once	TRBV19	CASSIQSHPDEKLFF	TGTGCCAGTAGTATTCAGTCGCACCCCGATGAAAAACTGTTTTTT
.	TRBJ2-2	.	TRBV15	CATSGPGAGELFF	TGTGCCACCAGCGGACCCGGGGCCGGGGAGCTGTTTTTT
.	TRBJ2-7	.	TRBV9	CASSVGTSTYEQYF	TGTGCCAGCAGCGTAGGCACAAGTACCTACGAGCAGTACTTC
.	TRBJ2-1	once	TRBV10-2	CASSESRNYLYNEQFF	TGCGCCAGCAGTGAGTCGAGGAACTACTTATACAATGAGCAGTTCTTC
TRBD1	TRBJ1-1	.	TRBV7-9	CASTTHQGGTEAFF	TGTGCCAGCACCACTCACCAGGGGGGGACTGAAGCTTTCTTT
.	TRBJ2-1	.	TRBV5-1	CASSGGPRDSPYNEQFF	TGCGCCAGCAGCGGCGGACCCCGGGACTCTCCATACAATGAGCAGTTCTTC
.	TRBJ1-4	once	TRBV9	CASSVGGGTNEKLFF	TGTGCCAGCAGCGTCGGTGGGGGGACTAATGAAAAACTGTTTTTT
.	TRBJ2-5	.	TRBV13	CASSFDTQETQYF	TGTGCCAGCAGCTTTGACACTCAAGAGACCCAGTACTTC
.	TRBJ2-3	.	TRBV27	CASSFYADTQYF	TGTGCCAGCAGTTTCTACGCAGATACGCAGTATTTT
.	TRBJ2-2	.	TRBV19	CASSIGSGELFF	TGTGCCAGTAGTATAGGCTCCGGGGAGCTGTTTTTT
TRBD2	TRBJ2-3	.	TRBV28	CASSSAGGVPDTQYF	TGTGCCAGCAGCTCAGCGGGAGGGGTCCCAGATACGCAGTATTTT
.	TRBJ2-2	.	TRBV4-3	CASSLTEYTGELFF	TGCGCCAGCAGCCTAACAGAATACACCGGGGAGCTGTTTTTT
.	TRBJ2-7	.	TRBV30	CASSQGAAYEQYF	TGTGCCTCCAGCCAGGGTGCTGCCTACGAGCAGTACTTC
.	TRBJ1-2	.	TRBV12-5	CASGLDLNQGNYGYTF	TGTGCTAGTGGTTTGGACCTAAACCAGGGGAACTATGGCTACACCTTC
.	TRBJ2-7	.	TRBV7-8	CASSQESISSYEQYF	TGTGCCAGCAGCCAGGAGTCTATTAGCTCCTACGAGCAGTACTTC
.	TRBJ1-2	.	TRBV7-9	CASSLVPYSDGDYGYTF	TGTGCCAGCAGCTTAGTTCCGTATTCGGACGGAGACTATGGCTACACCTTC
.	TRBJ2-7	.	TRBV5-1	CASSLAGVLSYEQYF	TGCGCCAGCAGCTTGGCGGGGGTCTTGTCCTACGAGCAGTACTTC
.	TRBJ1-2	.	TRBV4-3	CASSQTPGPSSARNYGYTF	TGCGCCAGCAGCCAAACGCCGGGCCCTTCATCTGCCCGTAACTATGGCTACACCTTC
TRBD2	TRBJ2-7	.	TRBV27	CASGSGSSYEQYF	TGTGCCAGCGGTAGCGGGAGCTCCTACGAGCAGTACTTC
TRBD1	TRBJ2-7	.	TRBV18	CASSPGTVYEQYF	TGTGCCAGCTCACCCGGGACAGTCTACGAGCAGTACTTC
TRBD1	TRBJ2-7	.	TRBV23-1	CASRPGQGKIYEQYF	TGCGCCAGCCGGCCTGGACAGGGGAAAATCTACGAGCAGTACTTC
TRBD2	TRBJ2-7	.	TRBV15	CATSRTEATSGSYEQYF	TGTGCCACCAGCAGGACTGAGGCTACTAGCGGGAGTTACGAGCAGTACTTC
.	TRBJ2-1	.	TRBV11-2	CASSLVRLSLAHRDNEQFF	TGTGCCAGCAGCTTAGTACGGCTCAGTCTAGCCCATAGGGACAATGAGCAGTTCTTC
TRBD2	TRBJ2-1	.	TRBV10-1	CASSVFPTSGRPYEQFF	TGCGCCAGCAGTGTTTTCCCTACTAGCGGGAGGCCCTATGAGCAGTTCTTC
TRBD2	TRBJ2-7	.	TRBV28	CATGTSGYEQYF	TGTGCCACCGGGACTAGCGGGTACGAGCAGTACTTC
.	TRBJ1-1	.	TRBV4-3	CASSQEAGYTEAFF	TGCGCCAGCAGCCAAGAGGCCGGTTACACTGAAGCTTTCTTT
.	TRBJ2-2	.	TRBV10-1	CASSNGGGETGELFF	TGCGCCAGCAGTAACGGAGGTGGGGAGACCGGGGAGCTGTTTTTT
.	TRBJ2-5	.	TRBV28	CAAWGGGIIQETQYF	TGTGCCGCGTGGGGAGGCGGCATCATCCAAGAGACCCAGTACTTC
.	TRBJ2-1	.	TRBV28	CASSLRGEQFF	TGTGCCAGCAGTTTGCGCGGAGAGCAGTTCTTC
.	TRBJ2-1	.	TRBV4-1	CASSQDERKSSYNEQFF	TGCGCCAGCAGCCAAGATGAGCGCAAGAGCTCCTACAATGAGCAGTTCTTC
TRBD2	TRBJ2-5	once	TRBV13	CASRRGLAEVQTQYF	TGTGCCAGCAGGCGAGGACTAGCCGAAGTACAGACCCAGTACTTC
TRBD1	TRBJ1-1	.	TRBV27	CASKSWTGTEAFF	TGTGCCAGCAAATCGTGGACAGGGACTGAAGCTTTCTTT
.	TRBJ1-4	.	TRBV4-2	CASSQEKAGREVEKLFF	TGTGCCAGCAGCCAAGAAAAGGCAGGGAGAGAGGTTGAAAAACTGTTTTTT
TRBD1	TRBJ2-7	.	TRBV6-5	CASRPGQSYEQYF	TGTGCCAGCAGGCCGGGACAGTCCTACGAGCAGTACTTC
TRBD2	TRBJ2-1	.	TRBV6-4	CASSENGLAGANEQFF	TGTGCCAGCAGTGAGAACGGACTAGCGGGAGCCAATGAGCAGTTCTTC
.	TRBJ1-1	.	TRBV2	CASSEIGLSNTEAFF	TGTGCCAGCAGTGAAATTGGACTCTCAAACACTGAAGCTTTCTTT
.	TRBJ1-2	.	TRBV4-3	CASSQVYPLSGYTF	TGCGCCAGCAGCCAAGTCTATCCACTGTCAGGCTACACCTTC
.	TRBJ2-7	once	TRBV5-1	CASSPEGSRSYEQYF	TGCGCCAGCAGCCCCGAGGGTAGTAGATCCTACGAGCAGTACTTC
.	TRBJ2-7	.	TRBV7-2	CASTYLGDEQYF	TGTGCCAGCACCTACCTGGGGGACGAGCAGTACTTC
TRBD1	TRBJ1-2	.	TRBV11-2	CASSLEQGYRNYGYTF	TGTGCCAGCAGCTTAGAACAGGGGTACCGTAACTATGGCTACACCTTC